The 23 T cell receptor beta chains given below trace back to one sample, sequenced in a study of CD8+CD57+ T cells in acquired aplastic anemia. All patients picked for sequencing had shown, by flow cytometry, an expansion of CD8+CD57+ cells. The template used for profiling TCR beta VDJ and CDR3 was genomic DNA. Via MiXCR, TCRdb re-called the reads, giving one row per CDR3 protein. The sample carries roughly 180,000 distinct CDR3 sequences, around 50% recorded once. Sequences were obtained from sorted CD4+, CD8+, or CD8+CD57+ T cells (not recorded which) from PBMCs. The receptors derive from a human donor with aplastic anemia.

This clonotype was detected a few times. The rearrangement links TRBV10-1 to TRBJ2-7; D perhaps matches TRBD2 (7 bases). The CDR3 covers 15 residues. V was trimmed by 2 bases and J by 2 bases, leaving 13 bases between them. Germline V gene lookup returns CDR1 WNHNN and CDR2 SYGVQD (reference sequence). The CDR3 nucleotides read TGCGCCAGCAGTGAGGTCGGCGGGGGCCCCTACGAGCAGTACTTC. Encoded protein: CASSEVGGGPYEQYF.

Comments on this clonotype: A read error is possible here, since a much larger clone lies one base away. The rearrangement uses TRBV30 and TRBJ1-2; D remains unclear. The V end was cut by 3 bases, the J end by 4 bases, with 6 bases between. This CDR3 contains 11 residues. Germline CDR1 is GTSNPN and CDR2 is SVGIG (reference sequence). The CDR3 region has the DNA TGTGCCTGGAGGCTGGTCTATGGCTACACCTTC. Protein sequence: CAWRLVYGYTF.

This clonotype was observed at least ten times. The chain's CDR3 is CSARPGQGASSGYTF. CDR3 DNA: TGCAGTGCTCGGCCGGGACAGGGAGCTTCCAGTGGCTACACCTTC. The chain joins TRBV20-1 to TRBJ1-2, with TRBD1 matching 9 bases. Germline lookup yields CDR1 DFQATT and CDR2 SNEGSKA (reference sequence). V shed 5 bases and J 7 bases; nucleotides not matched to a gene: 14. The CDR3 covers 15 residues.

This clonotype was seen many times. This sequence joins TRBV12-3 or TRBV12-4 and TRBJ2-1; 7 bases are shared with TRBD1. With V trimmed by 2 bases and J by 4 bases, 2 bases remained unmatched. The CDR3 runs to 14 residues. The CDR3 region is CASSLRTGYNEQFF. CDR3 bases: TGTGCCAGCAGTTTAAGGACAGGTTACAATGAGCAGTTCTTC.

This sequence joins TRBV19 and TRBJ1-6; a weak D match, TRBD1 (6 bases). This CDR3 has 15 amino acids. Trimming stripped 3 bases from V and 11 bases from J, with 17 bases between. In germline, CDR1 is LNHDA, CDR2 SQIVND (reference sequence). As DNA, the CDR3 is TGTGCCAGTAGTATTTCGGTTGGGGGCATGCCACCCCTCCACTTT. It codes for CASSISVGGMPPLHF.

The CDR3 loop reads CASSPSAAVGSYEQYF. DNA of the CDR3: TGTGCCAGCTCGCCTTCCGCGGCAGTAGGGTCCTACGAGCAGTACTTC. The V call is TRBV18, the J call TRBJ2-7; D uncertain. Germline V CDR1 and CDR2: KGHSH, LQKENI. V shed 6 bases and J shed 1 base, with 19 bases lying between them. This CDR3 has 16 amino acids.

The table lists this clonotype with a count of one. A much larger clone differs from this one at a single base, so this may be a read error. This sequence joins TRBV6-1 and TRBJ1-1; D unclear. Trimming removed 11 bases at V and 2 bases at J, with 15 bases between. Germline V gene lookup returns CDR1 MNHNS and CDR2 SASEGT. There are 13 residues in the CDR3. In DNA form, the CDR3 reads TGTGCCGGCACCCTTAGAGTCAACACTGAAGCTTTCTTT. It translates to CAGTLRVNTEAFF.

This clonotype came up many times. This chain uses TRBV12-3 or TRBV12-4 with TRBJ1-5; TRBD1 matches at 7 bases. This CDR3 has 13 amino acids. Trimming cost V 6 bases and J 7 bases; bases outside gene matches: 6. CDR3 DNA: TGTGCCAGCAGGACAGGGCAATACCAGCCCCAGCATTTT. Encoded protein: CASRTGQYQPQHF.

DNA for the CDR3: TGTGCCAGCAGGCCCGGGACAGGGATATACAATGAGCAGTTCTTC. Amino acids: CASRPGTGIYNEQFF. The V and J genes are TRBV2 and TRBJ2-1; 9 bases line up with TRBD1. The J segment lost 4 bases and the V segment lost 6 bases, leaving 7 bases of the junction unmatched. Per the germline V gene, CDR1 is SNHLY and CDR2 is FYNNEI. CDR3 length equals 15 residues.

V gene TRBV7-9 combines with J gene TRBJ1-5; D gene uncertain. The CDR3 runs to 14 residues. V was cut by 5 bases and J by 1 base, with 9 bases left in between. In germline, CDR1 is SEHNR, CDR2 FQNEAQ (reference sequence). This CDR3 is CASSPSNSNQPQHF. CDR3 nucleotide sequence: TGTGCCAGCAGCCCCTCCAACAGCAATCAGCCCCAGCATTTT.

This clonotype was counted ten times or more. The V gene is TRBV6-5, the J gene TRBJ2-7, with 7 nucleotides matching TRBD1. Germline lookup yields CDR1 MNHEY and CDR2 SVGAGI. The CDR3 length is 15 residues. The V gene end was trimmed by 3 bases and the J gene end by 2 bases; junction bases not matched to a gene: 7. The CDR3 here is CASSYLPQGAYEQYF. In DNA form, the CDR3 reads TGTGCCAGCAGTTATCTACCCCAGGGGGCCTACGAGCAGTACTTC.

This clonotype was recorded at least ten times. The CDR3 nucleotides read TGTGCCACCCGTAGCGGGGGGACCAATGAGCAGTTCTTC. Translated, it gives CATRSGGTNEQFF. The V call is TRBV15, the J call TRBJ2-1, with 10 positions matching TRBD2. The trim removed 8 bases at V and 6 bases at J, leaving 4 bases unmatched. Germline V CDR1 and CDR2: LNHNV, YYDKDF (reference sequence). The CDR3 runs 13 residues.

This clonotype showed up just a few times. V and J are TRBV19 and TRBJ2-2; D gene uncertain. CDR1 and CDR2 (germline): LNHDA, SQIVND (reference sequence). The CDR3 extends over 13 amino acids. V was shortened by 3 bases and J by 14 bases, with 16 bases between the two germline ends. The CDR3 loop reads CASSIVSKDDLFF. In nucleotides, the CDR3 is TGTGCCAGTAGTATCGTGAGCAAGGACGATCTGTTTTTT.

The J gene is TRBJ2-1, the V gene TRBV20-1, with D possibly TRBD2 on 5 matching bases. Trimming cost V 0 bases and J 7 bases, with 13 bases left between them. The CDR3 is made up of 14 amino acids. CDR1 and CDR2 (germline): DFQATT, SNEGSKA (reference sequence). The CDR3 DNA is TGCAGTGCTAGAGATCAGTCGGGAAATAATGAGCAGTTCTTC. It translates to CSARDQSGNNEQFF.

This clonotype was observed many times. The V and J genes are TRBV27 and TRBJ1-6; 8 bases line up with TRBD1. This CDR3 is built from 14 residues. The germline V gene encodes CDR1 MNHEY and CDR2 SMNVEV (reference sequence). V lost 6 bases and J lost 10; bases outside the gene matches: 8. The CDR3 nucleotides read TGTGCCAGCAGCTTACAGGGGGGTTGGTCACCCCTCCACTTT. Translation: CASSLQGGWSPLHF.

This chain connects TRBV7-9 to TRBJ1-1; D remains unclear. Germline assignment: CDR1 SEHNR and CDR2 FQNEAQ (reference sequence). The CDR3 is 11 residues long. V lost 2 bases and J 10 bases, leaving 8 bases between the germline ends. CDR3: CASSLPPRAFF. The CDR3 nucleotides read TGTGCCAGCAGCTTACCCCCTAGAGCTTTCTTT.

This rearrangement joins TRBV7-3 to TRBJ2-1; 8 bases map to TRBD2. Germline values: CDR1 SGHTA, CDR2 FQGTGA. This CDR3 is 16 amino acids long. The V segment lost 0 bases and the J segment 7 bases; nucleotides outside the gene matches: 8. The CDR3 loop is CASSLTVQGLENEQFF. CDR3 in DNA: TGTGCCAGCAGCTTAACGGTCCAGGGACTAGAGAATGAGCAGTTCTTC. Together with reference TRBV7-3 and TRBJ2-1, the CDR3 gives the full variable domain: GAGVSQTPSNKVTEKGKYVELRCDPISGHTALYWYRQSLGQGPEFLIYFQGTGAADDSGLPNDRFFAVRPEGSVSTLKIQRTERGDSAVYLCASSLTVQGLENEQFFGPGTRLTVL.

The count of this clonotype is one. The chain joins TRBV7-3 to TRBJ2-7; D uncertain. The V end was cut by 5 bases, the J end by 2 bases, with 10 bases between. Germline values: CDR1 SGHTA, CDR2 FQGTGA. The CDR3 is 13 amino acids. The CDR3 protein is CASSQDKTYEQYF. The DNA for the CDR3 is TGTGCCAGCAGCCAAGACAAGACCTACGAGCAGTACTTC.

This clonotype was recorded many times. This chain connects TRBV18 to TRBJ2-5, with TRBD1 as a possible D gene (6 bases). V was pared by 5 bases and J by 5 bases, with 21 bases between. The length of the CDR3 is 16 residues. The germline gives CDR1 KGHSH, CDR2 LQKENI. CDR3 loop: CASSGSGTSALETQYF. CDR3 DNA: TGTGCCAGCTCAGGGTCCGGGACAAGCGCTCTGGAGACCCAGTACTTC. Drawing the rest from reference TRBV18 and TRBJ2-5, the complete variable domain is NAGVMQNPRHLVRRRGQEARLRCSPMKGHSHVYWYRQLPEEGLKFMVYLQKENIIDESGMPKERFSAEFPKEGPSILRIQQVVRGDSAAYFCASSGSGTSALETQYFGPGTRLLVL.

This clonotype was counted ten times or more. The chain recombines TRBV20-1 with TRBJ2-3, with TRBD2 matching over 11 bases. The CDR3 totals 15 residues. J lost 4 bases, V lost 0 bases, and 3 bases had no gene match. Germline assignment: CDR1 DFQATT and CDR2 SNEGSKA (reference sequence). CDR3 sequence: CSARDSGGAADTQYF. CDR3 sequence (DNA): TGCAGTGCTAGAGATAGCGGGGGGGCGGCAGATACGCAGTATTTT.

A note on this clonotype: Sequence at one end of the junction differs from germline and may be a read error. The chain has TRBV7-8 and TRBJ1-5; D unresolved. Germline lookup yields CDR1 SGHVS and CDR2 FQNEAQ. The CDR3 runs to 14 residues. As DNA, the CDR3 is TGTGCCAGGAGCTTCGGACGGAGCAATCAGCCCCAGCATTTT. Its translation is CARSFGRSNQPQHF. The whole variable domain, remainder taken from reference TRBV7-8 and TRBJ1-5, is GAGVSQSPRYKVAKRGQDVALRCDPISGHVSLFWYQQALGQGPEFLTYFQNEAQLDKSGLPSDRFFAERPEGSVSTLKIQRTQQEDSAVYLCARSFGRSNQPQHFGDGTRLSIL.

This clonotype has a handful of counts. The genes are TRBV20-1 and TRBJ1-5; no clear D gene. V lost 6 bases, J lost 2 bases, and 17 bases lay in between. Germline CDR1 reads DFQATT; CDR2 reads SNEGSKA (reference sequence). The CDR3 is made up of 15 amino acids. The CDR3 DNA follows: TGCAGTGCCCCCCAGTGGGGTCGCGGCAATCAGCCCCAGCATTTT. Translated: CSAPQWGRGNQPQHF.

The chain employs TRBV7-2 and TRBJ1-2; D unclear. Trimming removed 2 bases from V and 4 bases from J, with 8 bases in between. Germline V CDR1 and CDR2: SGHTA, FQGNSA. This CDR3 comprises 13 residues. CDR3 residues: CASSLRGFYGYTF. Here the CDR3 DNA reads TGTGCCAGCAGCTTACGGGGTTTCTATGGCTACACCTTC.